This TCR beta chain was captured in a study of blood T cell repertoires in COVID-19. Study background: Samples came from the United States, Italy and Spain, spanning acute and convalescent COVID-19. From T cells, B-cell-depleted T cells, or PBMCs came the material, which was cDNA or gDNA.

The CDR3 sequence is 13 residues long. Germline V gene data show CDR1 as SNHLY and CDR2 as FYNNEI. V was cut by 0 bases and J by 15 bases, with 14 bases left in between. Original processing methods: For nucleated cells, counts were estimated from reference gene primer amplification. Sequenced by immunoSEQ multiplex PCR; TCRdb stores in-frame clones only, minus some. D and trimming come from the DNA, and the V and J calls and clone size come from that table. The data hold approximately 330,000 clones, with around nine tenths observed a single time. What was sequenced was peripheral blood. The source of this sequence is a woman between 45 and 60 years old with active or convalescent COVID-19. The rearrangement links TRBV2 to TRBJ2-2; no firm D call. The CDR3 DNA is TGTGCCAGCAGTGAAGCGCCGCGAGAAAAGTTGTTTTTT. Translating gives CASSEAPREKLFF. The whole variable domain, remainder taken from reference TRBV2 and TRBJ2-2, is EPEVTQTPSHQVTQMGQEVILRCVPISNHLYFYWYRQILGQKVEFLVSFYNNEISEKSEIFDDQFSVERPDGSNFTLKIRSTKLEDSAMYFCASSEAPREKLFFGEGSRLTVL.